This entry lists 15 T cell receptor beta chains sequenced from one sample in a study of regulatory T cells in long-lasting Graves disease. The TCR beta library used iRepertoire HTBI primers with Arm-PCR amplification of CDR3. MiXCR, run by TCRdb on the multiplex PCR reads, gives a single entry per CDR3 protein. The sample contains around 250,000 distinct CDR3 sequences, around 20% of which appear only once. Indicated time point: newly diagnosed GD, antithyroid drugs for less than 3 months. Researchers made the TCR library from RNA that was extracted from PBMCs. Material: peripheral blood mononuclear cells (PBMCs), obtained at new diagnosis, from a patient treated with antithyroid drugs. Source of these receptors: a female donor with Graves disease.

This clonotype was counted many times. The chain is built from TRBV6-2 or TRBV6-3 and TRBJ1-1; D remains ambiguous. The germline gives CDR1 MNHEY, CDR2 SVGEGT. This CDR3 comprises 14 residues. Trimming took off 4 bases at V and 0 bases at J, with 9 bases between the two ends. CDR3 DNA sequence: TGTGCCAGCAGTTCGCCACAACTGAACACTGAAGCTTTCTTT. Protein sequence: CASSSPQLNTEAFF.

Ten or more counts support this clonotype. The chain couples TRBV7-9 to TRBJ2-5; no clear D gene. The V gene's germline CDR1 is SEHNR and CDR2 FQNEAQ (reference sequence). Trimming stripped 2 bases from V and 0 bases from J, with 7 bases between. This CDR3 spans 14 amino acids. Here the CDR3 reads CASSLREYQETQYF. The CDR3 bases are TGTGCCAGCAGCTTACGAGAGTACCAAGAGACCCAGTACTTC. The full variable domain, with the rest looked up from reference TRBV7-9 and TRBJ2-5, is DTGVSQNPRHKITKRGQNVTFRCDPISEHNRLYWYRQTLGQGPEFLTYFQNEAQLEKSRLLSDRFSAERPKGSFSTLEIQRTEQGDSAMYLCASSLREYQETQYFGPGTRLLVL.

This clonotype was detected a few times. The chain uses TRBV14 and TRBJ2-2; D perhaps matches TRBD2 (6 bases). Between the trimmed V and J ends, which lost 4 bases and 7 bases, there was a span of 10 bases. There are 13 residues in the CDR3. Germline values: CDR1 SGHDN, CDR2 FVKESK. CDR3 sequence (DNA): TGTGCCAGCAGCCCGTATAGCGGCGGGGAGCTGTTTTTT. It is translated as CASSPYSGGELFF.

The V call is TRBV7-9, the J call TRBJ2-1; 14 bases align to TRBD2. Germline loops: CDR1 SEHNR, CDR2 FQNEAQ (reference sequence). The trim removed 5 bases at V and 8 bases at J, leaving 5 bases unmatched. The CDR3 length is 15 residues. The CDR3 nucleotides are TGTGCCAGCAGCACAGGACTAGCGGGAGGCCATGAGCAGTTCTTC. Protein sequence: CASSTGLAGGHEQFF.

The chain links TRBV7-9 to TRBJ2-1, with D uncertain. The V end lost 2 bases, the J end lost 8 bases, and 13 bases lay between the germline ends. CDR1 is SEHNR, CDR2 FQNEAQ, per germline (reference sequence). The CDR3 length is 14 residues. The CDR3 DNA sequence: TGTGCCAGCAGCTTAATCCAGGCGGTGGATGAGCAGTTCTTC. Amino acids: CASSLIQAVDEQFF.

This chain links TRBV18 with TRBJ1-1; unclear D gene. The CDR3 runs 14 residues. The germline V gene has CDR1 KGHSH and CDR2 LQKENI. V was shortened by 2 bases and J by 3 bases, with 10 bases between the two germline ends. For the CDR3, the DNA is TGTGCCAGCTCACCAACTATACATGACACTGAAGCTTTCTTT. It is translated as CASSPTIHDTEAFF.

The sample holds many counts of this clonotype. CDR3 amino acids: CATSSPGSYEQYF. The CDR3 DNA sequence: TGTGCCACCAGTTCACCAGGGTCCTACGAGCAGTACTTC. V is TRBV24-1 and J is TRBJ2-7; D is possibly TRBD1 (5 bases). The germline gives CDR1 KGHDR, CDR2 SFDVKD. Trimming stripped 6 bases from V and 1 base from J, with 9 bases between. The length of the CDR3 is 13 residues.

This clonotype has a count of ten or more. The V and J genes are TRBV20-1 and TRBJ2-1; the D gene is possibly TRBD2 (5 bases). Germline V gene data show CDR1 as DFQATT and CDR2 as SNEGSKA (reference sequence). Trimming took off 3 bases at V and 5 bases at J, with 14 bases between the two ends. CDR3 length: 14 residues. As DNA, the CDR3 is TGCAGTGCTAGTGAGGGTTTTTGGAACAATGAGCAGTTCTTC. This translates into CSASEGFWNNEQFF.

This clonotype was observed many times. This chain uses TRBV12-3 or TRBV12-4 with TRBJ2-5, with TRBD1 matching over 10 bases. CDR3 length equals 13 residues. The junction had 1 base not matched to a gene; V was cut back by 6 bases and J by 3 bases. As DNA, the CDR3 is TGTGCCAGCAGGGGACAGGGGAAAGAGACCCAGTACTTC. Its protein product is CASRGQGKETQYF.

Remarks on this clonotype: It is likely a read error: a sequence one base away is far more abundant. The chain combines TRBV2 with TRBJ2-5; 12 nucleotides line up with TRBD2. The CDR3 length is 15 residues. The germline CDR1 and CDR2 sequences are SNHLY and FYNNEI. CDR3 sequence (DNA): TGTGCCAGCAGCTCACTAGCGGGAGGAGGAGAGACCCGGTACTTC. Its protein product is CASSSLAGGGETRYF.

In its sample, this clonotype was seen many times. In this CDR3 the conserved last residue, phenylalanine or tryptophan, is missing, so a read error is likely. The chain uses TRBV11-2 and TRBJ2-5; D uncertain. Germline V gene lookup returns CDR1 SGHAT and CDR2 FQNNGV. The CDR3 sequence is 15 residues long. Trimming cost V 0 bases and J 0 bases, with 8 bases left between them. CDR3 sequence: CASSLDRGYQETQYS. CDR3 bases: TGTGCCAGCAGCTTAGATCGCGGTTACCAAGAGACCCAGTACTCC.

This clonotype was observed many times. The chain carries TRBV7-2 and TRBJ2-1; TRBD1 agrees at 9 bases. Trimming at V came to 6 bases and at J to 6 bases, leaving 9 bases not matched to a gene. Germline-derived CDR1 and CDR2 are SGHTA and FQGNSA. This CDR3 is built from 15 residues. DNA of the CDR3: TGTGCCAGCAGTTCCGGGACAGGGCCGAGCAATGAGCAGTTCTTC. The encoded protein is CASSSGTGPSNEQFF. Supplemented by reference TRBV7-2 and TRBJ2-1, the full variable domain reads GAGVSQSPSNKVTEKGKDVELRCDPISGHTALYWYRQSLGQGLEFLIYFQGNSAPDKSGLPSDRFSAERTGGSVSTLTIQRTQQEDSAVYLCASSSGTGPSNEQFFGPGTRLTVL.

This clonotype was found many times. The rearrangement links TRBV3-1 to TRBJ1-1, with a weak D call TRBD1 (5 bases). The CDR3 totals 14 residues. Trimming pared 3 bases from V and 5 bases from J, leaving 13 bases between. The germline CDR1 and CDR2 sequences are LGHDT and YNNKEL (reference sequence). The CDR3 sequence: CASSHGGRGTEAFF. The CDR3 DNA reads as TGTGCCAGCAGCCACGGAGGAAGGGGAACTGAAGCTTTCTTT. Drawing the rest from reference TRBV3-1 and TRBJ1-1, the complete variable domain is DTAVSQTPKYLVTQMGNDKSIKCEQNLGHDTMYWYKQDSKKFLKIMFSYNNKELIINETVPNRFSPKSPDKAHLNLHINSLELGDSAVYFCASSHGGRGTEAFFGQGTRLTVV.

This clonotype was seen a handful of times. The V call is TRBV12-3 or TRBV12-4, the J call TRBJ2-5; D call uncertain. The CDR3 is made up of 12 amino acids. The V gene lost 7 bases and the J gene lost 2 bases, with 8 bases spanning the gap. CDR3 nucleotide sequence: TGTGCCAGCATGGAAGTACAAGAGACCCAGTACTTC. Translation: CASMEVQETQYF.

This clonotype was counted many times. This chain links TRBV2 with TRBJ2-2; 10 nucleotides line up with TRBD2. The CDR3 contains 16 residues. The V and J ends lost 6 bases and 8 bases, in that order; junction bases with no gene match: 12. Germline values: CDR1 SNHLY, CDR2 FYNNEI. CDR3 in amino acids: CASRVLAGAGLGELFF. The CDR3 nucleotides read TGTGCCAGCAGGGTCCTAGCGGGGGCTGGTTTGGGGGAGCTGTTTTTT.